These T cell receptor beta chains were read from a single sample in a study of technical replicates of blood from a handful of donors. Sequencing was performed with immunoSEQ multiplex PCR; in TCRdb, only in-frame clones are kept and a portion is missing. The repertoire holds tens of thousands of clones, with about 96% as singletons. Sequenced: T cells isolated from PBMCs. These receptors were taken from a human donor in good health. Both conserved end residues are part of each CDR3. The D gene is left open where the match is weak. Only some rows state a clone size, as once, few, many or a class for expanded clones.

D | J | size | V | CDR3 | DNA
- | TRBJ2-7 | once | TRBV15 | CATSDSLSSYEQYF | TGTGCCACCAGCGACAGTCTAAGCTCCTACGAGCAGTACTTC
- | TRBJ2-3 | - | TRBV11-3 | CASSATGYTDTQYF | TGTGCCAGCAGCGCAACAGGGTACACAGATACGCAGTATTTT
TRBD2 | TRBJ2-2 | - | TRBV19 | CASRIAGGRPGELFF | TGTGCCAGTAGGATAGCGGGGGGGCGGCCCGGGGAGCTGTTTTTT
- | TRBJ1-6 | once | TRBV13 | CASSLGRGSVSPLHF | TGTGCCAGCAGCTTAGGAAGGGGTTCAGTTTCACCCCTCCACTTT
- | TRBJ2-5 | - | TRBV5-1 | CASSLESLGETQYF | TGCGCCAGCAGCTTGGAATCGCTAGGAGAGACCCAGTACTTC
TRBD1 | TRBJ1-1 | - | TRBV27 | CASSLVGTGVSEAFF | TGTGCCAGCAGTTTGGTTGGGACAGGTGTATCTGAAGCTTTCTTT
- | TRBJ2-5 | - | TRBV4-1 | CASSQATRMKETQYF | TGCGCCAGCAGCCAAGCGACTAGGATGAAAGAGACCCAGTACTTC
- | TRBJ1-1 | - | TRBV6-5 | CASSPPTAMNTEAFF | TGTGCCAGCAGCCCCCCGACAGCCATGAACACTGAAGCTTTCTTT
TRBD2 | TRBJ2-5 | - | TRBV5-1 | CASSLAEGSAGRPTKLETQYF | TGCGCCAGCAGCTTGGCGGAGGGGTCAGCGGGACGACCGACGAAGTTGGAGACCCAGTACTTC
- | TRBJ2-7 | - | TRBV7-6 | CASSPGPGLEYEQYF | TGTGCCAGCAGCCCCGGCCCAGGGTTAGAGTACGAGCAGTACTTC
- | TRBJ2-7 | - | TRBV6-6 | CASSGGPDEQYF | TGTGCCAGCAGCGGGGGGCCAGACGAGCAGTACTTC
TRBD1 | TRBJ1-1 | - | TRBV29-1 | CSVEAFGQDVKSPPYEMNTEAFF | TGCAGCGTTGAAGCCTTCGGACAGGACGTAAAATCGCCCCCGTACGAAATGAACACTGAAGCTTTCTTT
- | TRBJ2-5 | - | TRBV7-8 | CASSATRGVYQETQYF | TGTGCCAGCAGCGCTACGAGAGGTGTGTACCAAGAGACCCAGTACTTC
TRBD2 | TRBJ2-2 | - | TRBV7-6 | CASSPRLAGGLNTGELFF | TGTGCCAGCAGCCCCCGACTAGCGGGGGGGTTGAACACCGGGGAGCTGTTTTTT
TRBD1 | TRBJ2-2 | - | TRBV6-5 | CASSRDRDTGELFF | TGTGCCAGCAGCAGGGACAGGGACACCGGGGAGCTGTTTTTT
- | TRBJ2-1 | - | TRBV14 | CASSQVRGGTAHNEQFF | TGTGCCAGCAGCCAAGTGAGGGGCGGGACAGCTCACAATGAGCAGTTCTTC
TRBD1 | TRBJ2-1 | once | TRBV5-1 | CASSLGESLGDRAYNEQFF | TGCGCCAGCAGCTTGGGGGAATCATTAGGGGACAGGGCGTACAATGAGCAGTTCTTC
- | TRBJ2-7 | once | TRBV11-2 | CASSLDPRRVEEQYF | TGTGCCAGCAGCTTAGATCCTAGGCGGGTGGAGGAGCAGTACTTC
- | TRBJ1-1 | - | TRBV5-1 | CASSLFGRGPMNTEAFF | TGCGCCAGCAGCTTGTTTGGCAGGGGCCCGATGAACACTGAAGCTTTCTTT
- | TRBJ1-5 | - | TRBV6-1 | CASSEAGGISNQPQHF | TGTGCCAGCAGTGAAGCAGGGGGAATTAGCAATCAGCCCCAGCATTTT
TRBD1 | TRBJ2-5 | - | TRBV5-1 | CASSPGTGGPQETQYF | TGCGCCAGCAGCCCAGGGACAGGGGGCCCACAAGAGACCCAGTACTTC
TRBD1 | TRBJ1-2 | - | TRBV7-9 | CASSYETGGHYGYTF | TGTGCCAGCAGCTACGAGACAGGGGGCCACTATGGCTACACCTTC
- | TRBJ2-3 | - | TRBV28 | CASSLLGHAGYTDTQYF | TGTGCCAGCAGTTTGCTCGGACACGCTGGCTACACAGATACGCAGTATTTT
- | TRBJ2-2 | - | TRBV4-2 | CASSPPDFTGELFF | TGTGCCAGCAGCCCTCCAGACTTTACCGGGGAGCTGTTTTTT
- | TRBJ1-2 | - | TRBV2 | CASSDLHTGFSGYTF | TGTGCCAGCAGTGATCTGCACACAGGGTTTAGTGGCTACACCTTC
- | TRBJ1-6 | - | TRBV5-1 | CASSFRAGGVSPLHF | TGCGCCAGCAGCTTCAGGGCAGGCGGAGTTTCACCCCTCCACTTT
- | TRBJ1-5 | - | TRBV6-1 | CASSLTGFNQPQHF | TGTGCCAGCAGTCTGACAGGCTTCAATCAGCCCCAGCATTTT
TRBD1 | TRBJ2-5 | - | TRBV6-5 | CASSTWDRTQETQYF | TGTGCCAGCAGTACATGGGACAGGACACAAGAGACCCAGTACTTC
- | TRBJ1-2 | - | TRBV6-5 | CASSYFMGDGYTF | TGTGCCAGCAGTTATTTCATGGGAGACGGCTACACCTTC
TRBD2 | TRBJ2-2 | - | TRBV7-6 | CASSLSSAGVTGELFF | TGTGCCAGCAGCTTAAGTTCGGCGGGAGTCACCGGGGAGCTGTTTTTT
TRBD1 | TRBJ1-4 | - | TRBV7-9 | CASSLLGQGNEKLFF | TGTGCCAGCAGCTTACTGGGACAGGGGAATGAAAAACTGTTTTTT